The 4 T cell receptor beta chains below come from one sample, sequenced in a study of T cell responses to AZD1222 COVID-19 vaccine. Measured with immunoSEQ multiplex PCR; TCRdb has only the in-frame clones, and not every one. The table shows 150,000 or so clones, with roughly 90% occurring only once. The sample here was peripheral blood, taken on day 0 of AZD1222 vaccination. These receptors were taken from an adult in good health.

The chain recombines TRBV5-1 with TRBJ1-3; TRBD1 might be the D (5 bases). The germline gives CDR1 SGHRS, CDR2 YFSETQ. The CDR3 consists of 16 residues. Trimming stripped 3 bases from V and 1 base from J, with 14 bases between. In DNA, the CDR3 is TGCGCCAGCAGCTGGGGTCGGGGCGTATCTGGAAACACCATATATTTT. This gives the protein CASSWGRGVSGNTIYF.

V and J are TRBV7-3 and TRBJ2-2, with D unclear. The V end lost 5 bases, the J end lost 7 bases, and 14 bases lay between the germline ends. The germline V gene encodes CDR1 SGHTA and CDR2 FQGTGA. This CDR3 comprises 14 residues. CDR3 bases: TGTGCCAGCAGCACTATTTCCGGCCTCGGGGAGCTGTTTTTT. This sequence encodes CASSTISGLGELFF.

The V gene is TRBV4-2, the J gene TRBJ2-2; D possibly corresponds to TRBD2 (6 bases). Germline CDR1 and CDR2: LGHNA and YNFKEQ. The CDR3 is made up of 12 amino acids. CDR3 in amino acids: CATQRDTGELFF. Written as DNA, the CDR3 is TGTGCTACTCAGCGGGACACCGGGGAGCTGTTTTTT.

The CDR3 here is CASSSNTGQGYEQYF. DNA for the CDR3: TGTGCCAGCAGCTCGAATACGGGACAGGGCTACGAGCAGTACTTC. The chain is built from TRBV11-2 and TRBJ2-7; 9 bases align to TRBD1. V lost 4 bases to trimming and J lost 3 bases; unmatched junction nucleotides: 7. CDR3 length: 15 residues. From germline, CDR1 is SGHAT and CDR2 FQNNGV.